A selection of T cell receptor beta chains follows, all from one sample in a study of Graves' ophthalmopathy and Graves' hyperthyroidism. TCRdb ran MiXCR on the multiplex PCR reads and lists one entry per CDR3 protein. The sample consists of over 650,000 distinct CDR3 sequences, roughly 39% of them appearing once. Sequencing was carried out using peripheral blood. The receptors stem from an adult man with Graves' ophthalmopathy. The CDR3 runs from the conserved cysteine through the conserved F or W. The order of the fields is D gene, J gene, V gene, clone size, CDR3 protein, CDR3 DNA. A D gene is named only where the DNA matches it firmly. Size tells how often a clone was seen (once, few, many) or the class of an expanded clone, and some rows leave it out.

D gene: TRBD2
J gene: TRBJ2-2
V gene: TRBV12-3/TRBV12-4
clone size: many
CDR3 protein: CASRTLIGGRDTGELFF
CDR3 DNA: TGTGCCAGCAGAACCCTTATCGGGGGGAGGGACACCGGGGAGCTGTTTTTT

D gene: -
J gene: TRBJ1-6
V gene: TRBV7-2
clone size: -
CDR3 protein: CASSQVGAGSPLHF
CDR3 DNA: TGTGCCAGCAGCCAAGTGGGGGCGGGTTCACCCCTCCACTTT

D gene: -
J gene: TRBJ2-5
V gene: TRBV24-1
clone size: -
CDR3 protein: CATSDPTGRQETQYF
CDR3 DNA: TGTGCCACCAGTGATCCAACAGGGAGACAAGAGACCCAGTACTTC

D gene: -
J gene: TRBJ1-5
V gene: TRBV19
clone size: few
CDR3 protein: CTSRSIVVQDKNQPQHF
CDR3 DNA: TGTACCAGTAGGTCAATAGTCGTACAGGACAAAAATCAGCCCCAGCATTTT

D gene: TRBD1
J gene: TRBJ2-7
V gene: TRBV27
clone size: few
CDR3 protein: CASYRQGSYEQYF
CDR3 DNA: TGTGCCAGCTACCGACAGGGGTCCTACGAGCAGTACTTC

D gene: TRBD1
J gene: TRBJ1-1
V gene: TRBV25-1
clone size: -
CDR3 protein: CACSVPDGQGDTEAFF
CDR3 DNA: TGTGCCTGCAGTGTGCCGGATGGACAGGGCGACACCGAAGCTTTCTTT

D gene: -
J gene: TRBJ2-5
V gene: TRBV11-1
clone size: -
CDR3 protein: CASSLGSARPFF
CDR3 DNA: TGTGCCAGCAGCTTAGGGTCGGCCCGGCCGTTCTTC

D gene: -
J gene: TRBJ1-5
V gene: TRBV14
clone size: -
CDR3 protein: CASSPRPQHF
CDR3 DNA: TGTGCCAGCAGCCCACGGCCCCAGCATTTT

D gene: -
J gene: TRBJ2-7
V gene: TRBV7-2
clone size: -
CDR3 protein: CASSLLGDDSLRYF
CDR3 DNA: TGTGCCAGCAGCTTATTAGGGGACGACTCTTTGAGGTACTTC

D gene: -
J gene: TRBJ1-6
V gene: TRBV7-8
clone size: many
CDR3 protein: CASSPHRSNSPLHF
CDR3 DNA: TGTGCCAGCAGCCCCCACCGATCTAATTCACCCCTCCACTTT

D gene: -
J gene: TRBJ1-4
V gene: TRBV2
clone size: -
CDR3 protein: CASSEGSGANEKLFF
CDR3 DNA: TGTGCCAGCAGTGAAGGGAGTGGGGCTAATGAAAAACTGTTTTTT

D gene: TRBD1
J gene: TRBJ2-7
V gene: TRBV15
clone size: -
CDR3 protein: CATSSARQGITYEQYF
CDR3 DNA: TGTGCCACCAGCAGCGCAAGACAGGGGATAACCTACGAGCAGTACTTC

D gene: -
J gene: TRBJ1-3
V gene: TRBV29-1
clone size: -
CDR3 protein: CSVNREGNTIYF
CDR3 DNA: TGCAGCGTTAACAGGGAAGGAAACACCATATATTTT

D gene: -
J gene: TRBJ2-3
V gene: TRBV20-1
clone size: -
CDR3 protein: CSARWDTQYF
CDR3 DNA: TGCAGTGCTAGATGGGATACGCAGTATTTT

D gene: TRBD1
J gene: TRBJ1-2
V gene: TRBV7-9
clone size: -
CDR3 protein: CASAVGDRLYYGYTF
CDR3 DNA: TGTGCCAGCGCGGTGGGGGACAGGCTCTACTATGGCTACACCTTC

D gene: TRBD1
J gene: TRBJ1-1
V gene: TRBV2
clone size: many
CDR3 protein: CASSRTGEWNTEAFF
CDR3 DNA: TGTGCCAGCAGTAGAACAGGGGAGTGGAACACTGAAGCTTTCTTT

D gene: TRBD2
J gene: TRBJ2-5
V gene: TRBV2
clone size: once
CDR3 protein: CASGQGTSGGETQYF
CDR3 DNA: TGTGCCAGCGGTCAGGGGACTAGCGGTGGCGAGACCCAGTACTTC